These 14 T cell receptor beta chains share one sample of origin, sequenced in a study of response to subunit inactivated influenza vaccine. TCRdb used MiXCR to reprocess the RT-PCR reads, holding one entry per CDR3 protein. The table lists about 610,000 distinct CDR3 sequences, 14% of them singletons. Sequences were derived from PBMCs from blood, sampled 11 to 12 days after vaccination. The origin of the receptors is a man aged 50-59 years who received an inactivated influenza vaccine.

This clonotype has a handful of counts. This chain links TRBV7-2 with TRBJ2-1, with 9 bases matching TRBD1. The CDR3 is made up of 16 amino acids. Trimming removed 5 bases from V and 5 bases from J; junction bases left unmatched: 10. Germline-derived CDR1 and CDR2 are SGHTA and FQGNSA. The CDR3 DNA follows: TGTGCCAGCAGCAAGGTGACAGGGGGGTGGGACAATGAGCAGTTCTTC. It translates to CASSKVTGGWDNEQFF.

This clonotype showed up just a few times. The V call is TRBV20-1, the J call TRBJ2-3; D possibly corresponds to TRBD2 (6 bases). There are 14 residues in the CDR3. V was cut by 6 bases and J by 0 bases, with 13 bases left in between. Germline CDR1 reads DFQATT; CDR2 reads SNEGSKA (reference sequence). This CDR3 reads CSAPGGISTDTQYF. The CDR3 DNA reads TGCAGTGCACCCGGGGGAATAAGCACAGATACGCAGTATTTT.

This rearrangement joins TRBV19 to TRBJ2-3; D is unclear. Germline lookup yields CDR1 LNHDA and CDR2 SQIVND (reference sequence). Trimming stripped 6 bases from V and 1 base from J, with 17 bases between. The CDR3 extends over 16 amino acids. CDR3 sequence reads: CASSWVLRTGTDTQYF. CDR3 DNA sequence: TGTGCCAGTAGCTGGGTCCTTAGGACGGGCACAGATACGCAGTATTTT.

This clonotype showed up just a few times. V and J are TRBV6-5 and TRBJ1-6; 10 positions agree with TRBD1. CDR3 length: 14 amino acids. With V trimmed by 6 bases and J by 9 bases, 5 bases remained unmatched. The V gene's germline CDR1 is MNHEY and CDR2 SVGAGI. The CDR3 nucleotides are TGTGCCAGCAGATACCGGACAGGGGGTTCACCCCTCCACTTT. Residues: CASRYRTGGSPLHF.

The V call is TRBV7-9, the J call TRBJ2-7; D is undetermined. This CDR3 contains 13 residues. Germline-derived CDR1 and CDR2 are SEHNR and FQNEAQ (reference sequence). Trimming shortened V by 5 bases and J by 6 bases, and 14 bases separated the two germline ends. This CDR3 reads CASSGQSFGEQYF. In DNA form, the CDR3 reads TGTGCCAGCAGCGGGCAGTCTTTCGGCGAGCAGTACTTC. Complete variable domain (other parts from reference TRBV7-9 and TRBJ2-7): DTGVSQNPRHKITKRGQNVTFRCDPISEHNRLYWYRQTLGQGPEFLTYFQNEAQLEKSRLLSDRFSAERPKGSFSTLEIQRTEQGDSAMYLCASSGQSFGEQYFGPGTRLTVT.

This clonotype was picked up a small number of times. The rearrangement links TRBV27 to TRBJ2-6; tentative D call: TRBD1 (5 bases). V was pared by 2 bases and J by 4 bases, with 18 bases between. CDR3 length: 18 amino acids. CDR1 and CDR2 (germline): MNHEY, SMNVEV (reference sequence). The CDR3 nucleotides are TGTGCCAGCAGTTTAGGAAGCAGGGCGCATAGAGGGGCCAACGTCCTGACTTTC. Translating gives CASSLGSRAHRGANVLTF.

The chain links TRBV12-3 or TRBV12-4 to TRBJ1-4; TRBD1 agrees at 7 bases. This CDR3 contains 16 residues. V lost 2 bases, J lost 8 bases, and 11 bases stayed unmatched. The CDR3 sequence: CASSLRVRQGAEKLFF. CDR3 nucleotides: TGTGCCAGCAGTTTAAGGGTTAGACAGGGCGCCGAAAAACTGTTTTTT.

CDR3 DNA: TGTGCCAGCACCAAAAGTGGGGGCTGGACTGAAGCTTTCTTT. Translation: CASTKSGGWTEAFF. The chain recombines TRBV6-1 with TRBJ1-1; the D gene is possibly TRBD1 (6 bases). V gave up 7 bases and J gave up 5 bases, with 17 bases separating them. The CDR3 runs to 14 residues. Germline-derived CDR1 and CDR2 are MNHNS and SASEGT.

The chain joins TRBV20-1 to TRBJ2-7; TRBD2 agrees at 12 bases. Germline CDR1 and CDR2: DFQATT and SNEGSKA (reference sequence). Trimming took 0 bases from V and 3 from J; bases not matched to a gene: 3. The CDR3 totals 15 residues. The CDR3 DNA reads as TGCAGTGCTAGAGAGGCTAGCGGGAGGGGCTACGAGCAGTACTTC. It codes for CSAREASGRGYEQYF.

V gene TRBV5-1 combines with J gene TRBJ2-1, with D possibly matching TRBD1 (6 bases). CDR3 size: 15 residues. The germline V and J ends were trimmed by 0 bases and 4 bases, with 11 bases remaining between them. Per germline, CDR1 SGHRS and CDR2 YFSETQ. The CDR3 protein is CASSLGARGYNEQFF. For the CDR3, the DNA is TGCGCCAGCAGCTTGGGCGCCAGGGGTTACAATGAGCAGTTCTTC.

With respect to this clonotype: A read error may be the cause here, since a much bigger clone is one base away. The chain links TRBV29-1 to TRBJ2-7; 10 nucleotides line up with TRBD1. CDR3 length: 13 residues. In germline, CDR1 is SQVTM, CDR2 ANQGSEA. Trimming took 8 bases from V and 2 from J; bases not matched to a gene: 6. The CDR3 DNA reads TGCAGCTGTGGGACAGGGGTCCCCTACGAGCAGTACTTC. This gives the protein CSCGTGVPYEQYF.

In its sample, this clonotype was seen a few times. The chain employs TRBV12-3 or TRBV12-4 and TRBJ2-2, with 7 bases lining up with TRBD1. Unmatched junction bases numbered 5, after V lost 6 bases and J lost 1 base. The CDR3 extends over 15 amino acids. In DNA form, the CDR3 reads TGTGCCAGCAGGGAACAGGGGATGAACACCGGGGAGCTGTTTTTT. The encoded protein is CASREQGMNTGELFF.

This clonotype came up many times. The V and J genes are TRBV4-2 and TRBJ2-2; 12 positions agree with TRBD2. CDR1 and CDR2 from the germline V gene are LGHNA and YNFKEQ. The V and J ends lost 1 base and 4 bases, in that order; junction bases with no gene match: 4. The CDR3 consists of 17 residues. CDR3 sequence reads: CASSQGLAGVGTGELFF. DNA of the CDR3: TGTGCCAGCAGCCAAGGACTAGCGGGAGTTGGCACCGGGGAGCTGTTTTTT.

The J gene is TRBJ1-6, the V gene TRBV5-1; 10 positions agree with TRBD1. With 4 bases clipped from V and 9 bases from J, the junction kept 4 bases outside the gene matches. Germline CDR1 SGHRS, CDR2 YFSETQ. The CDR3 covers 14 residues. CDR3 in DNA: TGCGCCAGCAGCGGCGGACAGGGGGTTTCACCCCTCCACTTT. Translation: CASSGGQGVSPLHF. The whole variable domain, filled in from reference TRBV5-1 and TRBJ1-6, reads KAGVTQTPRYLIKTRGQQVTLSCSPISGHRSVSWYQQTPGQGLQFLFEYFSETQRNKGNFPGRFSGRQFSNSRSEMNVSTLELGDSALYLCASSGGQGVSPLHFGNGTRLTVT.